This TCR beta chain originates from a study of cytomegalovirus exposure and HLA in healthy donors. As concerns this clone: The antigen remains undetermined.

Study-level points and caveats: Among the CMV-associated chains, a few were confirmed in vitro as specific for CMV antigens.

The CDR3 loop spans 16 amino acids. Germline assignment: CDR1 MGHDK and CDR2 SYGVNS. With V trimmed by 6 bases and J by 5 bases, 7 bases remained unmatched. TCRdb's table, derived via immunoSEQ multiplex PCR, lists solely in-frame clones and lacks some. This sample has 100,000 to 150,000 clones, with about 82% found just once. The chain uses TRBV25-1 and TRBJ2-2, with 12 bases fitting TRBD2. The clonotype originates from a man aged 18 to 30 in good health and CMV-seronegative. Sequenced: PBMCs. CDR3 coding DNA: TGTGCCAGCAGCCAAGGACTAGCGGGGTCAACCGGGGAGCTGTTTTTT. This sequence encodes CASSQGLAGSTGELFF.